This T cell receptor beta chain was identified in a study of cytomegalovirus exposure and HLA in healthy donors. Whole-study findings and limits: HLA-A and HLA-B allele assignments for most subjects were reportedly predicted accurately using TCR beta sequences. Beyond CMV serostatus, there was no information to go on about immune exposure. With DRB1 most and HLA-C fewest, TCR association rates differed between HLA loci in a later analysis.

This clone showed up just a few times. Its antigen is as yet unknown. Primers included in the PCR were 60 Vbeta and 13 Jbeta primers. The protocol was immunoSEQ multiplex PCR, while the TCRdb copy is restricted to in-frame clones and leaves out a portion. The sample yields fewer than 200,000 clones, approximately 84% seen once. J was trimmed by 8 bases and V by 3 bases; bases with no gene match: 7. Germline V lookup: CDR1 SGDLS, CDR2 YYNGEE. The CDR3 covers 14 residues. This chain links TRBV9 with TRBJ1-4; 7 positions agree with TRBD1. Sequences were obtained from PBMCs. The sequence derives from a woman between 45 and 65 years old in good health and CMV-seropositive. CDR3: CASSGRQGREKLFF. DNA for the CDR3: TGTGCCAGCAGCGGACGACAGGGAAGGGAAAAACTGTTTTTT.